A selection of T cell receptor beta chains follows, all from one sample in a study of tumor-infiltrating lymphocytes in primary liver carcinoma. TCRdb redid the calling of the multiplex PCR reads with MiXCR, one entry per CDR3 protein. Of approximately 60,000 distinct CDR3 sequences listed, just over 70% are singletons. Sequenced sample: liver tumor tissue from sampling region 2. These receptor sequences come from a man between 35 and 55 years old with primary liver carcinoma and hepatitis B virus infection. The CDR3 runs from the conserved cysteine through the conserved F or W. A D gene is named only where the DNA matches it firmly. For some rows the clone size is stated as once, few or many, or as a class when expanded; others skip it.

.,few,16,TRBJ2-2,TRBV5-6,TGTGCCAGCAGCCTGGGTCTAGGTACGAACACCGGGGAGCTGTTTTTT,CASSLGLGTNTGELFF
TRBD2,once,18,TRBJ2-2,TRBV6-6,TGTGTCAGCAGTTACTCGATTTCTGGACTAGCGAACACCGGGGAACTGTTTTTT,CVSSYSISGLANTGELFF
TRBD1,.,15,TRBJ2-2,TRBV12-3/TRBV12-4,TGTGCCAGCAGGGATCGACAGGGGACCACCGGGGAGCTGTTTTTT,CASRDRQGTTGELFF
.,.,15,TRBJ2-7,TRBV6-5,TGTGCCAGCAGTTACTCGAAGGGGAGCGGCTACGAGCAGTACTTC,CASSYSKGSGYEQYF
.,.,12,TRBJ1-2,TRBV29-1,TGCAGCGAGGGAGGATTGAACTATGGCTACACCTTC,CSEGGLNYGYTF
TRBD2,many,13,TRBJ2-2,TRBV12-3/TRBV12-4,TGTGGGTTCGGGACTAGCGCCACCGGGGAGCTGTTTTTT,CGFGTSATGELFF
TRBD2,few,17,TRBJ2-3,TRBV7-2,TGTGCCAGCAGCTTAGAGGGACTAGCGGGGGGAGATGATACGCAGTATTTT,CASSLEGLAGGDDTQYF
.,.,11,TRBJ2-1,TRBV5-6,TGTGCCAGCAGCGGGACCCATGAGCAGTTCTTC,CASSGTHEQFF
.,.,13,TRBJ2-1,TRBV12-5,TGTGCTAGTGGTTTTTCTATATACAATGAGCAGTTCTTC,CASGFSIYNEQFF
.,.,15,TRBJ2-2,TRBV11-2,TGTGCCAGCAGCTTCGCGGGATTGAACACCGGGGAGCTGTTATTT,CASSFAGLNTGELLF
.,.,15,TRBJ1-1,TRBV6-2/TRBV6-3,TGTGCAAGCAGTCCAATAGGGACGCCCATGATTGAAGCTTTCTTT,CASSPIGTPMIEAFF
.,.,18,TRBJ2-6,TRBV4-2,TGTGCCAGCAGCCAAGAAACCCGTGCCTTAACTGGGGCCAACGTCCTGACTTTC,CASSQETRALTGANVLTF
.,.,13,TRBJ2-3,TRBV11-2,TGTGCTATCAGCCCTCTGGCAGACGATACGCAGTATTTT,CAISPLADDTQYF
.,.,15,TRBJ1-5,TRBV6-1,TGTGCCACCCTGATGGACAGTAATAGCAATCAGTCCCAGCATTTT,CATLMDSNSNQSQHF
TRBD1,.,14,TRBJ1-4,TRBV4-3,TGCGCCAGCAGCCGCGGACAGGGGGGAGAAAAACTGTTTTTT,CASSRGQGGEKLFF
.,few,11,TRBJ2-4,TRBV28,TGTGACAGCAGTTTATTTGGGACGGTCACGTTC,CDSSLFGTVTF
TRBD2,.,16,TRBJ2-1,TRBV11-2,TGTACCATCAGCTTAGAGCTCCTAGCGGGAATGAATGAGCATTTCTTC,CTISLELLAGMNEHFF
.,.,16,TRBJ2-5,TRBV11-2,TGTGTCAGCAACCAAACTCCTTGCGGTGGGAAAGAGACCCAGTACTTC,CVSNQTPCGGKETQYF
TRBD2,.,17,TRBJ2-7,TRBV5-1,TGCGCCAGCGGCTTTAACATGGACCCGGGGGGAGGCTACGAACAGTACTTC,CASGFNMDPGGGYEQYF
.,.,13,TRBJ2-7,TRBV6-2/TRBV6-3,TGTGCCAGCAGTTGCGAGGTACCCTACAAGCAATACTTC,CASSCEVPYKQYF
TRBD2,.,15,TRBJ2-1,TRBV28,TGTGCCAGCGCCCCTGCTAGCGGGATCAACAATGAGCAGTTCTTC,CASAPASGINNEQFF
.,few,14,TRBJ2-5,TRBV6-6,TGTGCCAGCAGTTACCAATGGCAGGAAGAGACCCAGCATTTC,CASSYQWQEETQHF
.,.,17,TRBJ2-2,TRBV11-2,TGTGCCAGCACCTTAGCATTAGGGGGGGCGAACACTGGGGACCTGTTTTTT,CASTLALGGANTGDLFF
.,few,16,TRBJ1-4,TRBV4-2,TGTGCCAGCAGCCGACCATCGACAGCAACTAATGAAAAACTGTTTTTT,CASSRPSTATNEKLFF
TRBD1,.,13,TRBJ1-1,TRBV13,TGTGCCAGCAGCTTAGCGACAGGGACTGAAGCCATCTTT,CASSLATGTEAIF
.,.,15,TRBJ2-5,TRBV11-2,TGTGCCGGCAGCTTAGTGTTGGGATCGAAAGAGATCCAGTACTTC,CAGSLVLGSKEIQYF
.,.,12,TRBJ2-5,TRBV29-1,TGCAGCGTGGACCTTCCGCTGGAGACCCAGAAGTTC,CSVDLPLETQKF
TRBD2,many,16,TRBJ2-1,TRBV6-5,TGTGCCAGCACTGATAGCGGGCGCAAATCCTACAATGAGCAGTTCTTC,CASTDSGRKSYNEQFF
.,.,17,TRBJ2-3,TRBV11-2,TGTGCCAGCAGTCGTAGCGGACAGCTTATTAGCACAGTTACGCAGTATTTT,CASSRSGQLISTVTQYF
.,.,16,TRBJ2-7,TRBV6-1,TGTGTCAGTAGTGACGTGGTACAGACCATAGAGTACGAGCAGTACTTC,CVSSDVVQTIEYEQYF
.,many,12,TRBJ2-1,TRBV11-2,TGTGCCAGCAGCTATAACTACAATGAGCAGTTCTTC,CASSYNYNEQFF
.,.,11,TRBJ2-7,TRBV6-6,TGTCCCAGCAGTTACTCTGACGAGCAGTACTTC,CPSSYSDEQYF
TRBD2,.,15,TRBJ2-7,TRBV6-6,TGTGCCAGCAGTTACGGAGCTAACGGGAGGTGCGAGCAGTACTTC,CASSYGANGRCEQYF
.,once,14,TRBJ2-2,TRBV10-3,TGTGCCATCAGTGGGATCGCGAGCACCGGGGAACTGTTTTTT,CAISGIASTGELFF
.,.,17,TRBJ1-2,TRBV14,TGTGCCAGCGGTCAACGATATCACTCTCAAGAGCACTATGGCTACACCTTC,CASGQRYHSQEHYGYTF
.,.,15,TRBJ2-5,TRBV6-5,TGTGTCAGCAGTTACAGCTGGGATGCACAAGGGACCCAGTACTTC,CVSSYSWDAQGTQYF
.,.,15,TRBJ2-7,TRBV6-5,TGTGCCAGCAGCCGAGCTAGGGACACCTCCTACGACCAGTACTTC,CASSRARDTSYDQYF
.,once,13,TRBJ1-1,TRBV29-1,TGCGGCGTTGAAGACACATTATCCACTGAAGCTTTCTTT,CGVEDTLSTEAFF
.,once,22,TRBJ2-3,TRBV6-6,TGTGCCAGCAGTTACCCCCTCACAGGGGGCAGCGGGAGTAAAACTAGCACAGATACACAGTATTTT,CASSYPLTGGSGSKTSTDTQYF
.,once,14,TRBJ2-7,TRBV6-1,TGTGCCAGCAGTCCGACAGGAAAAGAGTATGAGCAGTACTTC,CASSPTGKEYEQYF
.,.,16,TRBJ2-2,TRBV6-1,TGTGCCAGCAGCGAAACACCGGAGATGACCACCGGGGAGCTGTTTTTT,CASSETPEMTTGELFF
TRBD1,.,15,TRBJ2-1,TRBV11-2,TGTGCCAACAGCTCCGGGACAGGGGCTAGGGATGAGCAGTTCTTC,CANSSGTGARDEQFF
.,.,16,TRBJ2-7,TRBV7-8,TGTGCCAGCAGCTCCCGGCTTAGCGGAGCGTATAATGAGCAGTACTTC,CASSSRLSGAYNEQYF
TRBD1,.,14,TRBJ2-7,TRBV5-4,TGCGCCACCCAGGACAGGACTCTCTCCTACGAGCAGTACTTC,CATQDRTLSYEQYF
TRBD1,few,14,TRBJ1-5,TRBV6-1,TGTGCCAGCAGTCTACAGGGGGCCACTAAGCCCCAGCATTTT,CASSLQGATKPQHF
TRBD1,once,15,TRBJ1-6,TRBV19,TGTGCCAGTAGCCTCTTACAGGGGGCGAATTCACTCCTCCATTTT,CASSLLQGANSLLHF
.,.,16,TRBJ2-5,TRBV11-2,TGTGCCAACAGCCAAACTCCTGGTAGGGGGAAAGAGACACAGTACTTC,CANSQTPGRGKETQYF
.,.,15,TRBJ2-7,TRBV5-5,TGTACCAGCAGCCATCGGGCAGGGCAGTCGGACGAGCAGTACTTC,CTSSHRAGQSDEQYF
.,.,14,TRBJ1-1,TRBV29-1,TGCAGCGTTTTTCGGACGGACATCAACACTGAAGCTTTCTTT,CSVFRTDINTEAFF
.,many,13,TRBJ1-6,TRBV6-5,TGTGCCAGCAGTTTACGGGCGGTTTCACCCCTCCACTTT,CASSLRAVSPLHF
.,.,12,TRBJ2-1,TRBV7-9,TGTACCAGCAGCTTCGGACAGAGTGAGCAGTTCTTC,CTSSFGQSEQFF
.,.,17,TRBJ2-7,TRBV5-5,TGTGCCAGTAGCTTGGAGCGACACCTGACTCGGCCTTACGAGCAGTACTTC,CASSLERHLTRPYEQYF
.,.,16,TRBJ2-5,TRBV11-2,TGTGCCAGTAGCTTAACAGTAGGGGGCTCGGGGGAGACCCAGAACTTC,CASSLTVGGSGETQNF
TRBD2,.,14,TRBJ2-3,TRBV29-1,TGCAGCGTGGGGGCCAGCGGGAGGCCAGATACGCATTATTTT,CSVGASGRPDTHYF
TRBD2,many,15,TRBJ2-7,TRBV28,TGTGCCAGCAGTTCGATAGCGGGAGGGCGGTACGAGCAGTACTTC,CASSSIAGGRYEQYF